These 31 T cell receptor beta chains originate from one sample sequenced in a study of T cell repertoires in cytomegalovirus infection. TCRdb re-analysed the reads in MiXCR, keeping a single row per CDR3 protein. This table holds roughly 500,000 distinct CDR3 sequences, around 10% found once. The sequenced sample was PBMCs. The receptors come from a human donor in good health (CMV status not recorded). Some clones in this sample may be carry-over from other donors' samples.

There are many counts of this clonotype. V usage is TRBV7-3 and J usage is TRBJ1-2, with D possibly being TRBD1 (5 bases). This CDR3 has 13 residues. Per germline, CDR1 SGHTA and CDR2 FQGTGA. The V and J ends lost 3 bases and 3 bases respectively, with 8 bases between them. This CDR3 reads CASSFTGDYGYTF. The CDR3 DNA reads TGTGCCAGCAGCTTCACGGGGGACTATGGCTACACCTTC.

The sample holds many counts of this clonotype. The V and J genes are TRBV23-1 and TRBJ1-1; D unclear. TRBV23-1 is recorded as an ORF, its role being uncertain. Trimming removed 6 bases from V and 8 bases from J, with 22 bases in between. The CDR3 length is 15 residues. For the CDR3, the DNA is TGCGCCAGCAGCCACGAGTTGCCCCGAGAAGCGGAAGCTTTCTTT. Its protein product is CASSHELPREAEAFF.

This clonotype has ten or more counts. The genes are TRBV19 and TRBJ1-4; D unclear. The CDR3 loop spans 13 amino acids. The V gene lost 4 bases and the J gene lost 7 bases, with 10 bases spanning the gap. Per the germline V gene, CDR1 is LNHDA and CDR2 is SQIVND (reference sequence). The CDR3 DNA sequence: TGTGCCAGTAGTAGAGCCCGAGGTGAAAAACTGTTTTTT. It specifies CASSRARGEKLFF.

This clonotype was counted many times. This rearrangement joins TRBV7-9 to TRBJ2-2; D possibly corresponds to TRBD2 (6 bases). V shed 5 bases and J shed 7 bases, with 11 bases lying between them. The CDR3 contains 13 residues. Germline V CDR1 and CDR2: SEHNR, FQNEAQ (reference sequence). The CDR3 reads CASSLRLGGELFF. The CDR3 DNA reads as TGTGCCAGCAGCCTAAGACTAGGCGGGGAGCTGTTTTTT.

This clonotype was seen more than once but under ten times. The V and J genes are TRBV20-1 and TRBJ2-5; maybe TRBD2 (5 bases). V lost 3 bases and J lost 5, with 10 bases in between. Germline V gives CDR1 DFQATT, CDR2 SNEGSKA (reference sequence). The CDR3 spans 12 residues. The CDR3 sequence is CSASTPGETQYF. As DNA, the CDR3 is TGCAGTGCTAGTACCCCGGGGGAGACCCAGTACTTC.

Ten or more counts support this clonotype. The chain is built from TRBV19 and TRBJ2-1; D remains ambiguous. Germline assignment: CDR1 LNHDA and CDR2 SQIVND (reference sequence). This CDR3 region has 14 residues. V was cut by 3 bases and J by 6 bases, with 12 bases left in between. Written as DNA, the CDR3 is TGTGCCAGTAGTATCACCTCGGTCAGCAATGAGCAGTTCTTC. Its translation: CASSITSVSNEQFF.

This clonotype was seen at least ten times. The V call is TRBV28, the J call TRBJ2-7; tentatively, D is TRBD2 (5 bases). Per germline, CDR1 MDHEN and CDR2 SYDVKM. Deletions cut 5 bases from V and 5 bases from J, with 10 bases between. The CDR3 has 12 residues. The CDR3 DNA is TGTGCCAGCAGTCCGGACTCTAACGAGCAGTACTTC. Residues: CASSPDSNEQYF. Variable domain in full (rest from reference TRBV28 and TRBJ2-7): DVKVTQSSRYLVKRTGEKVFLECVQDMDHENMFWYRQDPGLGLRLIYFSYDVKMKEKGDIPEGYSVSREKKERFSLILESASTNQTSMYLCASSPDSNEQYFGPGTRLTVT.

This clonotype has ten or more counts. V usage is TRBV20-1 and J usage is TRBJ2-3, with 10 bases lining up with TRBD2. Germline CDR1 and CDR2: DFQATT and SNEGSKA (reference sequence). The CDR3 covers 13 residues. Germline trimming cut 6 bases from V and 4 bases from J; bases unmatched to any gene: 4. As DNA, the CDR3 is TGCAGTGCCGTAGCGGGAGGTGCAGATACGCAGTATTTT. This sequence encodes CSAVAGGADTQYF.

This clonotype turned up a few times. The genes are TRBV5-1 and TRBJ1-4; 8 bases agree with TRBD1. The CDR3 covers 15 residues. With V trimmed by 3 bases and J by 8 bases, 9 bases remained unmatched. Germline CDR1 SGHRS, CDR2 YFSETQ. This CDR3 is CASSSLVRGREKLFF. For the CDR3, the DNA is TGCGCCAGCAGCTCCCTGGTCAGGGGGCGCGAAAAACTGTTTTTT.

In this sample, this clonotype turned up many times. The CDR3 spells CASSPPLAGFFSGANVLTF. In nucleotides, the CDR3 is TGTGCCAGCTCACCACCGCTAGCGGGGTTCTTCTCTGGGGCCAACGTCCTGACTTTC. V is TRBV18 and J is TRBJ2-6; TRBD2 aligns across 9 bases. Germline values: CDR1 KGHSH, CDR2 LQKENI. CDR3 length: 19 residues. J was trimmed by 0 bases and V by 0 bases; bases with no gene match: 6.

This clonotype has a count of ten or more. The rearrangement links TRBV7-8 to TRBJ1-1; 8 bases line up with TRBD1. This CDR3 spans 15 amino acids. Germline V gene data show CDR1 as SGHVS and CDR2 as FQNEAQ. J gave up 3 bases and V 0 bases, and 3 bases lay outside the gene matches. As DNA, the CDR3 is TGTGCCAGCAGCTTAGCGACAGGGGTAGACACTGAAGCTTTCTTT. This codes for CASSLATGVDTEAFF.

The chain uses TRBV28 and TRBJ1-2, with 8 bases matching TRBD1. The CDR3 sequence is 14 residues long. The V and J ends lost 4 bases and 5 bases, in that order; junction bases with no gene match: 6. CDR1 is MDHEN and CDR2 is SYDVKM in the germline V gene. As DNA, the CDR3 is TGTGCCAGCAGTTCAGGGGGCGTGGGATATGGCTACACCTTC. Translation: CASSSGGVGYGYTF.

This sequence joins TRBV5-6 and TRBJ2-1; D is undetermined. The germline V gene encodes CDR1 SGHDT and CDR2 YYEEEE. V was cut by 1 base and J by 8 bases, with 7 bases left in between. This CDR3 contains 12 residues. The DNA for the CDR3 is TGTGCCAGCAGCTTGAGGATGGATGAGCAGTTCTTC. Amino acids: CASSLRMDEQFF.

This chain links TRBV5-1 with TRBJ2-1, with 8 bases fitting TRBD1. CDR1 is SGHRS and CDR2 is YFSETQ in the germline V gene. Unmatched junction bases numbered 14, after V lost 1 base and J lost 2 bases. There are 19 residues in the CDR3. In nucleotides, the CDR3 is TGCGCCAGCAGCTTGTTGACAGGGGACAAGAGGAGGACCTACAATGAGCAGTTCTTC. Amino acids: CASSLLTGDKRRTYNEQFF.

The chain recombines TRBV30 with TRBJ1-2; D remains ambiguous. The germline V gene encodes CDR1 GTSNPN and CDR2 SVGIG (reference sequence). This CDR3 region has 13 residues. The germline V and J ends were trimmed by 0 bases and 5 bases, with 10 bases remaining between them. The CDR3 here is CAWSVPGLYGYTF. As DNA, the CDR3 is TGTGCCTGGAGTGTACCGGGCCTATATGGCTACACCTTC. Variable domain in full (rest from reference TRBV30 and TRBJ1-2): SQTIHQWPATLVQPVGSPLSLECTVEGTSNPNLYWYRQAAGRGLQLLFYSVGIGQISSEVPQNLSASRPQDRQFILSSKKLLLSDSGFYLCAWSVPGLYGYTFGSGTRLTVV.

This clonotype was counted a few times. DNA of the CDR3: TGCGCCAGCAGACATGGACAGGGTACAGGCTATGGCTACACCTTC. It encodes CASRHGQGTGYGYTF. The chain has TRBV4-1 and TRBJ1-2, with TRBD1 identical over 8 bases. After removal of 6 bases from V and 4 bases from J, the junction contained 10 bases not matched to a gene. The CDR3 length is 15 residues. Germline V gene sequence: CDR1 MGHRA, CDR2 YSYEKL.

With regard to this clonotype: One base away lies a much larger clone, so this may be a sequencing read error. The V gene is TRBV19, the J gene TRBJ2-7; no firm D call. In germline, CDR1 is LNHDA, CDR2 SQIVND (reference sequence). V shed 7 bases and J shed 5 bases, with 9 bases lying between them. The CDR3 has 11 amino acids. CDR3: CASNKRNEQYF. The CDR3 DNA sequence: TGTGCCAGTAATAAGAGGAACGAGCAGTACTTC. Full variable domain (rest looked up from reference TRBV19 and TRBJ2-7): DGGITQSPKYLFRKEGQNVTLSCEQNLNHDAMYWYRQDPGQGLRLIYYSQIVNDFQKGDIAEGYSVSREKKESFPLTVTSAQKNPTAFYLCASNKRNEQYFGPGTRLTVT.

In its sample, this clonotype was seen many times. The genes are TRBV7-2 and TRBJ2-3, with 7 bases aligning to TRBD2. The CDR3 totals 16 residues. Trimming took 3 bases from V and 0 from J; bases not matched to a gene: 6. Germline V gives CDR1 SGHTA, CDR2 FQGNSA. CDR3 sequence reads: CASSFRLAASTDTQYF. For the CDR3, the DNA is TGTGCCAGCAGCTTCCGACTAGCAGCTAGCACAGATACGCAGTATTTT.

This clonotype was seen at least ten times. This chain connects TRBV6-1 to TRBJ1-2; 7 bases align to TRBD1. Trimming cost V 6 bases and J 4 bases; bases outside gene matches: 5. The CDR3 sequence is 13 residues long. Per the germline V gene, CDR1 is MNHNS and CDR2 is SASEGT. CDR3 region: CASSLGTVYGYTF. The DNA for the CDR3 is TGTGCCAGCAGCCTAGGGACAGTCTATGGCTACACCTTC.

The gene calls are TRBV4-1 and TRBJ2-5; D is perhaps TRBD1 (6 bases). The length of the CDR3 is 16 residues. The germline gives CDR1 MGHRA, CDR2 YSYEKL. The ends were cut back, 4 bases at V and 5 bases at J, with 20 bases in the middle. CDR3 in amino acids: CASSLTQGNWVETQYF. CDR3 bases: TGCGCCAGCAGCCTAACCCAGGGGAATTGGGTGGAGACCCAGTACTTC.

Only a few counts were recorded for this clonotype. This chain connects TRBV18 to TRBJ1-3, with 8 bases aligning to TRBD1. The CDR3 covers 16 residues. Germline CDR1 and CDR2: KGHSH and LQKENI. V shed 3 bases, J shed 5 bases, and the junction held 9 bases outside the gene matches. DNA of the CDR3: TGTGCCAGCTCACCCGCGACAGGGGACGGAAGAAACACCATATATTTT. Encoded protein: CASSPATGDGRNTIYF. The full variable domain, with the rest looked up from reference TRBV18 and TRBJ1-3, is NAGVMQNPRHLVRRRGQEARLRCSPMKGHSHVYWYRQLPEEGLKFMVYLQKENIIDESGMPKERFSAEFPKEGPSILRIQQVVRGDSAAYFCASSPATGDGRNTIYFGEGSWLTVV.

In this sample, this clonotype turned up a few times. The V gene is TRBV6-6, the J gene TRBJ2-3; possibly TRBD2 for D (6 bases). This CDR3 is 17 amino acids long. Trimming cost V 2 bases and J 2 bases, with 17 bases left between them. Looked up from germline, CDR1 is MNHNY and CDR2 is SVGAGI (reference sequence). CDR3 in amino acids: CASSYRPPGLDTDTQYF. The DNA of the CDR3 is TGTGCCAGCAGTTACCGCCCCCCGGGACTGGACACAGATACGCAGTATTTT.

This clonotype was counted ten times or more. This chain uses TRBV20-1 with TRBJ2-7; D possibly corresponds to TRBD1 (5 bases). The CDR3 length is 15 residues. The V gene's germline CDR1 is DFQATT and CDR2 SNEGSKA (reference sequence). Between the trimmed V and J ends, which lost 0 bases and 2 bases, there was a span of 14 bases. The CDR3 DNA follows: TGCAGTGCTAGAGATATGACAGAGCTTACCTACGAGCAGTACTTC. Translation: CSARDMTELTYEQYF.

This clonotype was observed a handful of times. V gene TRBV30 combines with J gene TRBJ2-7; 13 bases line up with TRBD2. Germline V gives CDR1 GTSNPN, CDR2 SVGIG (reference sequence). The CDR3 runs 13 residues. Unmatched junction bases numbered 3, after V lost 4 bases and J lost 6 bases. CDR3 bases: TGTGCCTGGAAGGGACTAGCGGGACGCGAGCAGTACTTC. It translates to CAWKGLAGREQYF.

The J gene is TRBJ2-1, the V gene TRBV5-1; 7 nucleotides match TRBD1. This CDR3 is 14 amino acids long. CDR1 and CDR2 from the germline V gene are SGHRS and YFSETQ. V lost 3 bases, J lost 5 bases, and 5 bases stayed unmatched. CDR3: CASSSRDRDNEQFF. The CDR3 coding sequence is TGCGCCAGCAGCTCCCGGGACAGAGACAATGAGCAGTTCTTC. Using reference TRBV5-1 and TRBJ2-1 for the parts outside the CDR3, the full variable domain is KAGVTQTPRYLIKTRGQQVTLSCSPISGHRSVSWYQQTPGQGLQFLFEYFSETQRNKGNFPGRFSGRQFSNSRSEMNVSTLELGDSALYLCASSSRDRDNEQFFGPGTRLTVL.

The J gene is TRBJ1-2, the V gene TRBV19; no clear D. Trimming pared 1 base from V and 6 bases from J, leaving 15 bases between. This CDR3 has 15 residues. From germline, CDR1 is LNHDA and CDR2 SQIVND (reference sequence). Written as DNA, the CDR3 is TGTGCCAGTAGTATAGGGTACAGATCCTATGATGGCTACACCTTC. Translating it yields CASSIGYRSYDGYTF. Complete variable domain (other parts from reference TRBV19 and TRBJ1-2): DGGITQSPKYLFRKEGQNVTLSCEQNLNHDAMYWYRQDPGQGLRLIYYSQIVNDFQKGDIAEGYSVSREKKESFPLTVTSAQKNPTAFYLCASSIGYRSYDGYTFGSGTRLTVV.

This clonotype was recorded at least ten times. The chain uses TRBV2 and TRBJ1-6, with 11 bases identical to TRBD1. There are 16 residues in the CDR3. Trimming took 4 bases from V and 4 from J; bases not matched to a gene: 3. CDR1 is SNHLY, CDR2 FYNNEI, per germline. This CDR3 is CASSGGQGAYNSPLHF. The CDR3, as DNA: TGTGCCAGCAGTGGAGGACAGGGGGCGTATAATTCACCCCTCCACTTT.

This clonotype was found many times. J is TRBJ2-3 and V is TRBV7-2; D ambiguous. This CDR3 spans 12 amino acids. Germline values: CDR1 SGHTA, CDR2 FQGNSA. The V and J ends lost 8 bases and 2 bases respectively, with 8 bases between them. CDR3 in amino acids: CASGLFTDTQYF. The CDR3 coding sequence is TGTGCCAGCGGGCTTTTCACAGATACGCAGTATTTT. Variable domain in full (rest from reference TRBV7-2 and TRBJ2-3): GAGVSQSPSNKVTEKGKDVELRCDPISGHTALYWYRQSLGQGLEFLIYFQGNSAPDKSGLPSDRFSAERTGGSVSTLTIQRTQQEDSAVYLCASGLFTDTQYFGPGTRLTVL.

This clonotype was recorded at least ten times. The rearrangement uses TRBV15 and TRBJ1-1, with TRBD1 matching over 8 bases. The length of the CDR3 is 15 residues. Germline CDR1 and CDR2: LNHNV and YYDKDF (reference sequence). V shed 5 bases, J shed 0 bases, and the junction held 5 bases outside the gene matches. This chain's CDR3 is CATSRDRFMNTEAFF. CDR3 nucleotides: TGTGCCACCAGCCGGGACAGGTTCATGAACACTGAAGCTTTCTTT.

This clonotype was counted many times. The V and J genes are TRBV6-5 and TRBJ2-7; 10 positions agree with TRBD2. Germline loops: CDR1 MNHEY, CDR2 SVGAGI. The CDR3 is 15 amino acids. V lost 1 base, J lost 5 bases, and 5 bases stayed unmatched. The CDR3 reads CASSYLASGGNEQYF. The CDR3 nucleotides are TGTGCCAGCAGTTACTTGGCTAGCGGGGGTAACGAGCAGTACTTC.

The rearrangement uses TRBV12-3 or TRBV12-4 and TRBJ2-1; 11 nucleotides line up with TRBD2. The length of the CDR3 is 15 residues. V shed 6 bases and J 2 bases; nucleotides not matched to a gene: 3. The DNA of the CDR3 is TGTGCCAGCAGGTCTAGCGGGGGGACCTACAATGAGCAGTTCTTC. Translated: CASRSSGGTYNEQFF.